This section outlines one T cell receptor (beta chain) sequence together with its context. Its antigen is not known. Germline V gives CDR1 LNHDA, CDR2 SQIVND (reference sequence). Unmatched junction bases numbered 3, after V lost 5 bases and J lost 4 bases. The CDR3 is 14 residues long. A multiplex PCR was run with 60 Vbeta primers and 13 Jbeta primers. Original processing methods: In a later analysis, some 10 million of 65 million to 80 million unique beta chains occurred in at least two donors. Produced via immunoSEQ multiplex PCR; TCRdb's table is partial and in-frame only. V and J calls plus clone size are reproduced from that table; the DNA served to infer D and trimming. The sample has approximately 100,000 clones; 79% are singletons. The sample belongs to a study of cytomegalovirus exposure and HLA in healthy donors. Study conclusions and caveats: For TCR beta chains, V- and J-gene trimming was later linked to a missense DCLRE1C variant. There were several of the most significant clusters that appeared linked to common viral pathogens in a later analysis. Altogether, 170 or so TCR beta chains were recorded as cytomegalovirus-associated.

This chain joins TRBV19 and TRBJ2-5, with TRBD2 matching 11 bases. This TCR was recovered from a man aged 50 or older in good health and CMV-seropositive. The specimen sequenced was PBMCs. The CDR3, as DNA: TGTGCCAGTAGTCCCGGACTAGCGGGAGAGACCCAGTACTTC. Amino acid sequence: CASSPGLAGETQYF.